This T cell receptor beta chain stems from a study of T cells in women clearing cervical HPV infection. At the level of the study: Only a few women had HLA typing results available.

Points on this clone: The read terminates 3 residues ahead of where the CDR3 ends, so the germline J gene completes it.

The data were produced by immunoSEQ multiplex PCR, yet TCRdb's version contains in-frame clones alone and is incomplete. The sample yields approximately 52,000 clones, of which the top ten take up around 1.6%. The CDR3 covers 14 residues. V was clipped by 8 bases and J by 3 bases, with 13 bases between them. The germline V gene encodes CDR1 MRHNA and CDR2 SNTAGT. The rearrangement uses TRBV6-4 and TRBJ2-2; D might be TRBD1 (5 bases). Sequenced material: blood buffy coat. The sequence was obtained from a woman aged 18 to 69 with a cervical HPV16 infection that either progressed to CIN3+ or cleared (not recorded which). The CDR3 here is CASSRTYDTGELFF. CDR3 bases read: TGTGCCAGCTCCAGGACATACGACACCGGGGAG.